The TCR beta chain described here comes from a study of blood T cell repertoires in COVID-19. The ends were cut back, 7 bases at V and 4 bases at J, with 19 bases in the middle. Germline CDR1 MNHEY, CDR2 SMNVEV (reference sequence). CDR3 length equals 15 residues. Original processing notes: Estimates of nucleated cell counts were drawn from the amplification of reference gene primers. Measured with immunoSEQ multiplex PCR; TCRdb has only the in-frame clones, and not every one. The V and J calls and clone size are taken from that table; D and trimming were inferred from the DNA. The sample includes over 150,000 clones, approximately 81% of them seen just once.

Sequences were obtained from peripheral blood. The origin of this receptor is a woman aged 55-69 years with COVID-19, enrolled during active disease. The J gene is TRBJ1-2, the V gene TRBV27, with D tentatively TRBD1 (6 bases). Here the CDR3 reads CASTQTGPPFYGYTF. DNA of the CDR3: TGTGCCAGCACCCAGACAGGTCCCCCCTTCTATGGCTACACCTTC.